This T cell receptor (beta chain) was observed in a study of cytomegalovirus exposure and HLA in healthy donors (TCRdb year 2017). About the investigation overall: An earlier analysis of some 620 of the donors reported about 300 Gb of sequence data and 117 million unique TCR beta sequences obtained from roughly 170 million T cells. An early release that covered about 600 HLA-typed donors contained about 290 gigabases of sequencing data and tens of millions of unique TCR sequences. The genetic ancestry cluster associated with self-reported Caucasian donors included about 81% of the roughly 400 genotyped donors. The study aimed to test whether cataloging public T cell receptors could reveal signatures of past pathogen exposure. The study profiled the T cell repertoires of fewer than 850 subjects by immunosequencing and related them to cytomegalovirus serostatus. In addition to the first cohort of roughly 670 subjects, a separate validation cohort of approximately 130 different subjects was used. The study combined high-throughput TCR immunosequencing, statistical association of individual TCRs with disease status, and machine learning to predict cytomegalovirus infection status. A later analysis re-analyzed previously published TCR beta repertoires from roughly 690 donors and added high-resolution HLA genotyping to study TCR occurrence patterns. The later analysis used no new phenotypic data to find candidate immune exposures, relying instead on TCR beta sequences and their occurrence across donors. An earlier analysis of approximately 500 of the donors applied high-throughput TCR beta sequencing to assess whether each TCR beta V gene segment acted as functional or pseudogenic. Donor age, sex, ethnicity and CMV serostatus were compiled together with the repertoire data. A later genetic analysis took genome-wide SNP genotypes for about 55% of the roughly 670 donors and used that subset as a discovery cohort. Every repertoire in the discovery cohort had been generated on one and the same sequencing platform. Class I and class II HLA loci were covered by the typing at four-digit resolution. The number of typed donors differed by locus: about 620-630 for A, B, C, DRB1 and DQB1; some 500 for DQA1; about 600 for DPA1; and around 490 for DPB1. Several DR-DQ haplotypes were handled as single units for association and clustering because linkage in the cohort was strong. On average, about 200,000 unique TCR beta nucleotide sequences were sequenced per donor among about 400 genotyped donors of the cohort, with around 19% of those sequences being non-productive. Study-wide conclusions, independent of this receptor: A cluster of highly shared sequence variants was judged likely to represent a technical artifact of the sequencing pipeline. Because the 87-base-pair reads could not distinguish some IMGT-functional V segments, including TRBV6-2 and TRBV6-3, those segments were excluded. Because counts were too low, approximately 18 rarely observed V segments, including chromosome 9 orphons, were excluded from the earlier analysis of fewer than 650 of the donors. CMV serostatus was the only immune exposure information available for the cohort. A few of the identified cytomegalovirus-associated TCR beta chains were confirmed in vitro to be specific for cytomegalovirus antigens. A further reported finding was that TCR beta sequences accurately predicted the HLA-A and HLA-B alleles for most subjects in the first cohort. A total of fewer than 200 TCR beta chains were listed by the study as associated with cytomegalovirus. HLA typing was unavailable for some donors at each locus, so association tests used only the typed subset. Correlated functional status among segregating V segments might reflect linkage disequilibrium, but an unknown experimental factor could not be ruled out. A later analysis found that HLA-associated TCR beta chains were more clonally expanded and had lower generation probabilities than equally common non-associated chains. According to a later analysis, parvovirus B19, influenza, CMV and Epstein-Barr virus appeared linked to several top co-occurrence clusters. Most TCR sequences were seen in very few donors, while some public TCRs were found in many individuals. According to a later analysis, TCR association rates differed among HLA loci, with DRB1 alleles showing the most associated TCRs and HLA-C alleles showing the fewest. In a later analysis, 16,951 TCR beta sequences were associated with specific HLA alleles at a false discovery rate of 0.05. In an earlier analysis of fewer than 750 of the donors, most TCR beta V segments were observed in productive rearrangements about 87% or about 30% of the time, broadly matching IMGT annotations. According to a later analysis, most CMV-associated TCR beta chains appeared to be HLA-restricted, and the HLA associations seemed to be driven largely by CMV exposure. It was suggested by the authors that the approach could potentially be generalized to other disease states and immunological phenotypes. In this cohort, only TCR beta chains were sequenced, and detectable features were limited by the absence of alpha or paired-chain data. According to a later genetic analysis, donors in an Asian-associated ancestry cluster had fewer N-insertions in productive TCRs than the approximately 610-donor mean. In both the original and validation cohorts, the classifier was reported to diagnose cytomegalovirus status with high specificity and sensitivity. When HLA alleles, especially DR and DQ, strongly co-occurred, attributing TCR associations to individual alleles was difficult. A later genetic analysis associated a missense DCLRE1C variant with V-gene and J-gene trimming of TCR beta chains, and an independent cohort replicated the association. Presence/absence analyses assumed roughly uniform sequencing depth across donors, an assumption that may not hold.

In total, 600 or so healthy bone marrow donors made up the cohort. At the time of sampling, every cohort member was nominally healthy, though immune exposures that went unrecorded were likely present. The donor tested CMV seropositive and was one of the 289 seropositive cohort members. Each donor provided a peripheral blood sample, and peripheral blood mononuclear cells were used for TCR beta sequencing. Genomic DNA was extracted from the blood cell samples with the Qiagen DNeasy Blood Extraction Kit. CDR1 is given as SEHNR and CDR2 as FQNEAQ, both from the germline V gene (reference sequence). The CDR3 contains 15 residues, cysteine and phenylalanine counted. The sequence is cut down to CDR3 DNA, 45 bases in frame from base 1. Trimming costs V 1 base and J 5 bases, and their ends lie 9 bases apart. In this sample, this clone turned up once. Its specific antigen is unknown. No base-level quality is on record; no much larger clone is a single base apart.

Library method: the immunoSEQ multiplex PCR assay. The multiplex PCR relied on a mix of 60 forward primers for TCR Vbeta segments and 13 reverse primers for TCR Jbeta segments. A multiplex PCR assay on genomic DNA amplified the CDR3 region of rearranged TCR beta genes. The Illumina HiSeq System was used to sequence the amplified TCR beta libraries as 87-base-pair reads. The source study handled its data this way. A later analysis tallied some 79 million unique TCR beta chains across the 666 repertoires, and approximately 11 million of those chains were shared by two or more donors. Raw reads were error-corrected and collapsed into unique sequences by a nearest-neighbor algorithm in which closely related sequences were merged to remove PCR and sequencing errors. Alignment of CDR3 sequences to IMGT reference sequences was used to assign V, D and J gene segments. For a sequence to be retained, a match of at least six nucleotides to both a V gene segment and a J gene segment was required. A rearrangement was called productive if the CDR3 had no stop codons and remained in frame with V and J, and every other rearrangement was called non-productive. CDR3 was defined according to IMGT convention as the region running from the second conserved V-encoded cysteine to the conserved J-encoded phenylalanine. The earlier analysis of approximately 590 of the donors excluded any sequence lacking an unambiguous match to a single V gene segment. An earlier analysis of several hundred of the donors called V segments functional above 56.7% productive rearrangements and segregating when the between-donor standard deviation exceeded 5%. A statistical classification framework was built to diagnose cytomegalovirus status from the catalog of TCR beta chain sequences. A later analysis assigned V and J genes by comparing TCR nucleotide sequences with IMGT/GENE-DB human TR gene sequences. Using the TCRdist pipeline, a later analysis assigned CDR3 sequences along with most-parsimonious VDJ recombination scenarios. In a later analysis, each TCR beta chain was defined by its CDR3 amino acid sequence together with its V-gene family, and reads lacking a unique V-gene family were excluded. As a way to deal with suspected cross-contamination and a sequencing artifact, a later analysis dropped under 600 nucleotide sequences that were highly shared and had low generation probability. A later analysis calculated a clonal expansion index for each public chain from normalized within-repertoire ranks of inferred template counts. In a later analysis, generation probabilities were computed with a VDJ recombination model fitted to out-of-frame rearrangements, and the resulting probabilities were checked against IGoR. Hypergeometric tests were used in a later analysis to score TCR-TCR, TCR-HLA and TCR-CMV co-occurrence, with a repertoire-size bias correction applied to the TCR pairs. A later analysis estimated false discovery rates by permuting HLA or CMV assignments 20 times. In a later analysis, co-occurring TCRs were grouped using DBSCAN, with TCRdist sequence similarity added in when clustering inside HLA-allele-positive subsets. Co-occurrence clustering excluded repertoires with fewer than 30,000 or more than 120,000 public chains, plus five with anomalous nucleotide sharing. TCRdb holds this immuneACCESS table with in-frame rearrangements only. Some clones are missing; in checked studies, unresolved V genes explain under half, and the rest has no known cause. That table supplies the V and J calls and clone size; D and trimming were determined from the DNA. For this sample there are about 95,000 clones; around 81% appear just once. The ten largest clones represent about 3.9% of the sample.

The sequenced material came from PBMCs. The receptor comes from a woman in her 70s in good health and CMV-seropositive. The sequence links TRBV7-9 to TRBJ1-6; TRBD1 might be the D gene, on 6 matching bases. Here is the DNA: TGTGCCAGCAGCTTAGGGGACACAAATAATTCACCCCTCCACTTT. The translation is CASSLGDTNNSPLHF. Joined to the reference TRBV7-9 and TRBJ1-6 proteins, this CDR3 gives the full variable domain: DTGVSQNPRHKITKRGQNVTFRCDPISEHNRLYWYRQTLGQGPEFLTYFQNEAQLEKSRLLSDRFSAERPKGSFSTLEIQRTEQGDSAMYLCASSLGDTNNSPLHFGNGTRLTVT.